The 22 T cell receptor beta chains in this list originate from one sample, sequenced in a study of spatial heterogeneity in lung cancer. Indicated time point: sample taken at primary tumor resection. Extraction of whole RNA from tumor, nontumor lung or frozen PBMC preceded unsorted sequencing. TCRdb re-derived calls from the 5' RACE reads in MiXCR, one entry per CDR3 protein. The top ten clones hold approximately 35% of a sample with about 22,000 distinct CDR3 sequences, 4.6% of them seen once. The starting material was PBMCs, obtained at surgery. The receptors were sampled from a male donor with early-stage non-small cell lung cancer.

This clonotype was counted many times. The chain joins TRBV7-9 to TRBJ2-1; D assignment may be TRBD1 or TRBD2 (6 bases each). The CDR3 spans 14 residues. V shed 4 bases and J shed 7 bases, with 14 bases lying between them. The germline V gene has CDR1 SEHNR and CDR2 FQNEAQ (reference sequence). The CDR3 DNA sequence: TGTGCCAGCAGCTCGGTCGAGGGGGGAAATGAGCAGTTCTTC. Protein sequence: CASSSVEGGNEQFF.

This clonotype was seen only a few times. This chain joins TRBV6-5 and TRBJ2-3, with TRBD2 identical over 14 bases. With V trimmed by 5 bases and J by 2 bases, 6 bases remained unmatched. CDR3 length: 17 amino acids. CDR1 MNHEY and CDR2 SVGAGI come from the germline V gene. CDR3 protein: CASSRGLAGGYTDTQYF. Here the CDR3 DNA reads TGTGCCAGCAGTCGTGGACTAGCGGGGGGTTACACAGATACGCAGTATTTT.

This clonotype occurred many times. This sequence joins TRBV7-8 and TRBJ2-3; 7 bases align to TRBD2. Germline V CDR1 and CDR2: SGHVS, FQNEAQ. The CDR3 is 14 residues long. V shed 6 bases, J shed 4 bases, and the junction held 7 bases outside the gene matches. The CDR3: CASRRGNPADTQYF. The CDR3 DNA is TGTGCCAGCAGGCGGGGGAACCCCGCAGATACGCAGTATTTT.

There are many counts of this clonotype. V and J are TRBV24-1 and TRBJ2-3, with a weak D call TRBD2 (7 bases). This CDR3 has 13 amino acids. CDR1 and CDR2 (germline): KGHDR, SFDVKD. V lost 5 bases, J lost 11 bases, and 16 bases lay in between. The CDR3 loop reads CATSGWGGDKQYF. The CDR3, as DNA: TGTGCCACCAGTGGCTGGGGGGGGGACAAGCAGTATTTT.

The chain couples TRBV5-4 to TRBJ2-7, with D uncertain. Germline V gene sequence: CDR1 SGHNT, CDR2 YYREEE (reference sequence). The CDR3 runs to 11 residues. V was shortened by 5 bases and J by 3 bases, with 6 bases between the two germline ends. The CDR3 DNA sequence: TGTGCCAGCAGGGGGAACTACGAGCAGTACTTC. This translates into CASRGNYEQYF.

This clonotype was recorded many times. In DNA form, the CDR3 reads TGTGCCAGCAGTTATACCGTCCGGGGACTAGCGGGAGGTAGCTCCTACAATGAGCAGTTCTTC. Encoded protein: CASSYTVRGLAGGSSYNEQFF. The chain uses TRBV28 and TRBJ2-1; TRBD2 matches 15 bases. CDR3 size: 21 residues. J gave up 0 bases and V 4 bases, and 13 bases lay outside the gene matches. Germline V gene data show CDR1 as MDHEN and CDR2 as SYDVKM.

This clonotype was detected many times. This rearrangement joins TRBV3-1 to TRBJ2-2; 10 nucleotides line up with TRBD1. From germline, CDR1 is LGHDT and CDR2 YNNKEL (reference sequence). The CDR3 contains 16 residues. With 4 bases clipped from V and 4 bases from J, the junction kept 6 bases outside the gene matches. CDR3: CASSPLGTGATGELFF. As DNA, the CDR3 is TGTGCCAGCAGCCCACTTGGGACAGGGGCCACCGGGGAGCTGTTTTTT. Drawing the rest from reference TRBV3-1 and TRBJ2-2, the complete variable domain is DTAVSQTPKYLVTQMGNDKSIKCEQNLGHDTMYWYKQDSKKFLKIMFSYNNKELIINETVPNRFSPKSPDKAHLNLHINSLELGDSAVYFCASSPLGTGATGELFFGEGSRLTVL.

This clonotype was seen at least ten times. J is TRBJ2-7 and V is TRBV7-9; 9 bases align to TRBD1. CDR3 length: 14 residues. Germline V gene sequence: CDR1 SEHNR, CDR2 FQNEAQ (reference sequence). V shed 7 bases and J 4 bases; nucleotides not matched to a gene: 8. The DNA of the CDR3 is TGTGCCAGCATGAGACAGGGGGATCCATACGAGCAGTACTTC. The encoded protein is CASMRQGDPYEQYF.

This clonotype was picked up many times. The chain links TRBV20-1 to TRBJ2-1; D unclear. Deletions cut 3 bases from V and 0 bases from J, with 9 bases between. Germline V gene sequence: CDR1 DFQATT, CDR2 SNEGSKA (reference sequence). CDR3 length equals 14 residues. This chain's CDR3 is CSARKVNSYNEQFF. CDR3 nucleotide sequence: TGCAGTGCTAGGAAAGTTAACTCCTACAATGAGCAGTTCTTC.

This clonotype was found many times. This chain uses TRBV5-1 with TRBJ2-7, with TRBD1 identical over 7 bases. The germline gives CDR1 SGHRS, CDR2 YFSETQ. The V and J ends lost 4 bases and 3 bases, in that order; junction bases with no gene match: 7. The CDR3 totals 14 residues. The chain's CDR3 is CASSGGQPSYEQYF. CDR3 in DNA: TGCGCCAGCAGCGGGGGACAGCCTAGCTACGAGCAGTACTTC.

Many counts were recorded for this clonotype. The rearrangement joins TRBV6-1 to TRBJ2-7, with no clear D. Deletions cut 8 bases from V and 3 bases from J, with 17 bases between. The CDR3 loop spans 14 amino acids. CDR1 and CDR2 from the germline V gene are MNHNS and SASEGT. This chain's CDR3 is CASSDRAGRYEQYF. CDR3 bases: TGTGCCAGCTCAGATAGGGCAGGACGCTACGAGCAGTACTTC.

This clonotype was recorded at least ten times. CDR3 protein: CASSYPQGTGELFF. The DNA for the CDR3 is TGTGCCAGCAGTTACCCCCAGGGCACCGGGGAGCTGTTTTTT. The genes are TRBV2 and TRBJ2-2; TRBD1 might be the D (5 bases). The germline gives CDR1 SNHLY, CDR2 FYNNEI. The ends were cut back, 5 bases at V and 4 bases at J, with 11 bases in the middle. The CDR3 contains 14 residues.

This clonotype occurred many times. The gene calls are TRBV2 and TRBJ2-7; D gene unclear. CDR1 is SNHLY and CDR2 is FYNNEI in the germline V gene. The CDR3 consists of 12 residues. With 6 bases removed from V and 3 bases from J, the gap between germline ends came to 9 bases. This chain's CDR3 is CASRQQVYEQYF. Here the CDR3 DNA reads TGTGCCAGCAGGCAGCAGGTCTACGAGCAGTACTTC.

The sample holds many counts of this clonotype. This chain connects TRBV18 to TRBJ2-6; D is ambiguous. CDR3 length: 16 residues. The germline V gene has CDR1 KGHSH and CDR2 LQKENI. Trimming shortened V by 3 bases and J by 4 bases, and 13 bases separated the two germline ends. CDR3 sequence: CASSPTYASGANVLTF. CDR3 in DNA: TGTGCCAGCTCACCGACCTACGCATCGGGGGCCAACGTCCTGACTTTC.

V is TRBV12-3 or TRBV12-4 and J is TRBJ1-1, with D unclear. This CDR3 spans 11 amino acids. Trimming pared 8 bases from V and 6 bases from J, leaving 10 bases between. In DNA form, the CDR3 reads TGTGCCAGCTGTAGAGGGCCTGAAGCTTTCTTT. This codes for CASCRGPEAFF.

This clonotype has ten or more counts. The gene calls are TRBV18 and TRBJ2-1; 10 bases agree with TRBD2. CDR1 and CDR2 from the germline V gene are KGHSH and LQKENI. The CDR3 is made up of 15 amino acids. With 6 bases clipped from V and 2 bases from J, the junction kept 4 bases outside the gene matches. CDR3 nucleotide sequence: TGTGCCAGCTCCCCAAGCGGGGGGGCCTACAATGAGCAGTTCTTC. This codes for CASSPSGGAYNEQFF.

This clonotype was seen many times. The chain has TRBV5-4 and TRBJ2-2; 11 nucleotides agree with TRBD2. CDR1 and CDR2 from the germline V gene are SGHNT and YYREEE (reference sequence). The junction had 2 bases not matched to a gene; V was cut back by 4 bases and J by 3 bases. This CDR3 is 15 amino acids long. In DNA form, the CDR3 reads TGTGCCAGCAGCCCGGGACTAGCGGACACCGGGGAGCTGTTTTTT. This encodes CASSPGLADTGELFF.

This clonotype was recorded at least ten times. The CDR3 region has the DNA TGTGCCAGCAGCTTAGGACCGGGCGTTTCCTACGAGCAGTACTTC. Its translation is CASSLGPGVSYEQYF. This rearrangement joins TRBV11-2 to TRBJ2-7; D remains ambiguous. Between the trimmed V and J ends, which lost 1 base and 1 base, there was a span of 11 bases. The CDR3 covers 15 residues. Looked up from germline, CDR1 is SGHAT and CDR2 is FQNNGV.

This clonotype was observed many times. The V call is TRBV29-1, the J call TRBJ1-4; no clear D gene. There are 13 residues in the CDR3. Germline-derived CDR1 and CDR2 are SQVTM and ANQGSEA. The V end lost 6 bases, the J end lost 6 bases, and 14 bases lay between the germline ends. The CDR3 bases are TGCAGCGTACAAACCCTTAGCCATGAAAAACTGTTTTTT. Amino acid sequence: CSVQTLSHEKLFF.

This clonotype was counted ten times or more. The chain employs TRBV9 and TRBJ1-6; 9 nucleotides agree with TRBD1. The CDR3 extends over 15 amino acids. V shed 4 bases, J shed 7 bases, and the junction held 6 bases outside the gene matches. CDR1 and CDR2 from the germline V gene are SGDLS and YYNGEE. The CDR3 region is CASSYGTGWNSPLHF. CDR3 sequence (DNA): TGTGCCAGCAGCTACGGGACAGGGTGGAATTCACCCCTCCACTTT.

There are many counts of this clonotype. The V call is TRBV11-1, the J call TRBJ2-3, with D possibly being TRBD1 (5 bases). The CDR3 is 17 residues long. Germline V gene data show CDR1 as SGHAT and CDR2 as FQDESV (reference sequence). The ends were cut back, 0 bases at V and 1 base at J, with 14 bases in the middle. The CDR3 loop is CASSLATRDGGTDTQYF. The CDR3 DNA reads TGTGCCAGCAGCTTAGCGACCAGGGATGGAGGCACAGATACGCAGTATTTT.

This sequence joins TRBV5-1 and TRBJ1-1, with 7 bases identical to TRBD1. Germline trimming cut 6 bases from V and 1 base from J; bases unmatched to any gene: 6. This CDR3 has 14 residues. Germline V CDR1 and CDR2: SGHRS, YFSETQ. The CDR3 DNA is TGCGCCAGCAACTCGGGACAGCCGAACACTGAAGCTTTCTTT. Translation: CASNSGQPNTEAFF.